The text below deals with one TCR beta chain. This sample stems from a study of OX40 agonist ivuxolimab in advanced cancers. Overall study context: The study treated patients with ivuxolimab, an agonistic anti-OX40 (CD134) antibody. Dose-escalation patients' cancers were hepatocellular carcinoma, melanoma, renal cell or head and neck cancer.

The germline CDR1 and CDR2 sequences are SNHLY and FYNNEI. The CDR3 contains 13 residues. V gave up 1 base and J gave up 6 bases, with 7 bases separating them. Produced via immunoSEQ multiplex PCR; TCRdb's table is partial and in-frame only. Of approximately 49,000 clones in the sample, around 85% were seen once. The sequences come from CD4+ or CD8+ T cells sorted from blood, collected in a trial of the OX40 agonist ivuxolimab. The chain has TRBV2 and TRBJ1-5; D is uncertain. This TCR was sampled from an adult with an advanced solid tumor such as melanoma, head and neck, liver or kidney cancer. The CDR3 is CASSEGLGQPQHF. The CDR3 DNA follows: TGTGCCAGCAGTGAAGGGCTCGGTCAGCCCCAGCATTTT.